Listed below are T cell receptor beta chains from one sample, sequenced in a study of T cells in Graves' hyperthyroidism and ophthalmopathy. Each CDR3 protein gets one entry after TCRdb re-called the multiplex PCR reads with MiXCR. The data contain roughly 240,000 distinct CDR3 sequences, about 15% of them singletons. The specimen sequenced was blood. The receptors stem from a woman between 18 and 29 years old with Graves' ophthalmopathy. Each CDR3 is given with its conserved first and last residue. D genes are given only for firm matches. Size tells how often a clone was seen (once, few, many) or the class of an expanded clone, and some rows leave it out.

.,TRBV5-1,TRBJ1-2,many,TGCGCCAGCAGCTTGGTGGCCAGTAACTATGGCTACACCTTC,CASSLVASNYGYTF
.,TRBV12-5,TRBJ1-1,.,TGTGCTAGTGGTTTGGTTGTGGGCCGCCAGGGGTCTGAAGCTTTCTTT,CASGLVVGRQGSEAFF
.,TRBV19,TRBJ2-1,.,TGTGCCAGTAGTAGTAGGGCCAGGATCTATGAGCAGTTCTTC,CASSSRARIYEQFF
TRBD1,TRBV19,TRBJ2-5,few,TGTGCCAGTAGTATAGCCGGGACAGGGGGACAAGAGACCCAGTACTTC,CASSIAGTGGQETQYF
.,TRBV14,TRBJ1-1,few,TGTGCCAGCAGCCAAGATAAGTTGGTAGCTTTCTTT,CASSQDKLVAFF
TRBD1,TRBV6-2/TRBV6-3,TRBJ1-6,many,TGTGCCAGCAGTCCTCCGGGGACAGGGGATTCACCCCTCCACTTT,CASSPPGTGDSPLHF
TRBD2,TRBV9,TRBJ2-1,.,TGTGCCAGCAGCGCTTTCCTAGCGGGAGCTTCGGATGAGCAGTTCTTC,CASSAFLAGASDEQFF
TRBD1,TRBV11-2,TRBJ2-7,.,TGTGCCAGCAGCACCCCGGGACAGGGAGTGTTCTACGAGCAGTACTTC,CASSTPGQGVFYEQYF
.,TRBV10-1,TRBJ2-3,.,TGCGCCAGCAGTGAAGGGGGCGGGGGCCGGGGCACAGATACGCAGTATTTT,CASSEGGGGRGTDTQYF
.,TRBV6-1,TRBJ1-5,many,TGTGCCAGCAGTGAGCGCCATCAGCCCCAGCATTTT,CASSERHQPQHF
TRBD1,TRBV9,TRBJ2-5,many,TGTGCCAGCAGTGCGACCGGGACAGGGGCCCGGGAGACCCAGTACTTC,CASSATGTGARETQYF
.,TRBV3-1,TRBJ1-2,many,TGTGCCAGCAGCCCTTTCAATTGGGGCTATGGCTACACCTTC,CASSPFNWGYGYTF
.,TRBV6-1,TRBJ2-7,many,TGTGCCAGCAGTGATGACCTTTGGGAGCAGTACTTC,CASSDDLWEQYF
.,TRBV20-1,TRBJ2-5,many,TGCAGTGCTAGAGGCCGGGATGGGAAGACCCAGTACTTC,CSARGRDGKTQYF
.,TRBV4-1,TRBJ1-2,many,TGCGCCAGCAGCCAGTCAAGGGCGAGGTCTGCCCCTAAGGGGGGGTACACCTTC,CASSQSRARSAPKGGYTF
.,TRBV9,TRBJ2-1,few,TGTGCCAGCAGCGCAAGGGGGGGTCTGAACAATGAGCAGTTCTTC,CASSARGGLNNEQFF
TRBD2,TRBV29-1,TRBJ2-1,few,TGCAGCGTTGGGGCGGGGACTAGTATTGTAAATGAGCAGTTCTTC,CSVGAGTSIVNEQFF
.,TRBV28,TRBJ1-2,many,TGTGCCAGCAGGTCCCTTCCGGTTGGCTACACCTTC,CASRSLPVGYTF
.,TRBV28,TRBJ1-1,many,TGTGCCAGCAGATTCGGGACCGCGAACACTGAAGCTTTCTTT,CASRFGTANTEAFF
TRBD2,TRBV4-2,TRBJ2-2,.,TGTGCCAGCAGCCAAGACCTCCTGGTACTAGCGGGAGCCAGCGGGGAGCTGTTTTTT,CASSQDLLVLAGASGELFF
.,TRBV24-1,TRBJ2-3,many,TGTGCCACCAGTGATTTCGGCCTAGCAGATACGCAGTATTTT,CATSDFGLADTQYF
TRBD1,TRBV11-2,TRBJ1-1,many,TGTGCCAGCAGCTTGGCCCGGGACAGGGGTCGAATGAACACTGAAGCTTTCTTT,CASSLARDRGRMNTEAFF
TRBD2,TRBV6-2/TRBV6-3,TRBJ2-5,many,TGTGCCAGCAGACTACGCGGGAGGGCCGGTTTCGAGACCCAGTACTTC,CASRLRGRAGFETQYF
.,TRBV7-2,TRBJ1-1,many,TGTGCCAGCAGCTTAGGTTATGGTGCTACCTCCAACACTGAAGCTTTCTTT,CASSLGYGATSNTEAFF
TRBD2,TRBV7-9,TRBJ2-5,.,TGTGCCAGCAGCTTTACTAGCGGAAGCCAAGAGACCCAGTACTTC,CASSFTSGSQETQYF
.,TRBV15,TRBJ2-3,many,TGTGCCACCAGCAGAGGTCTAGTCCACACAGATACGCAGTATTTT,CATSRGLVHTDTQYF
TRBD1,TRBV6-2/TRBV6-3,TRBJ1-2,many,TGTGCCAGCAGTAGTGGACAGGGGGCCGGCTACACCTTC,CASSSGQGAGYTF
TRBD1,TRBV30,TRBJ1-6,many,TGTGCCTGGAGTCGGGGACAGTCCGGTCCACCCCTCCACTTT,CAWSRGQSGPPLHF
TRBD2,TRBV5-4,TRBJ2-5,many,TGTGCCAGCAGCCCTGGGCCTAGCGGGGGGACTCAAGAGACCCAGTACTTC,CASSPGPSGGTQETQYF
.,TRBV6-1,TRBJ1-3,.,TGTGCCAGCAGTGGACAGGTTGGAAACACCATATATTTT,CASSGQVGNTIYF
.,TRBV28,TRBJ2-3,many,TGTGCCAGCAGTTTATTTTCGGACAGCACAGATACGCAGTATTTT,CASSLFSDSTDTQYF
TRBD1,TRBV3-1,TRBJ2-5,many,TGTGCCAGCAGAGAGGGACAGAATCAAGAGACCCAGTACTTC,CASREGQNQETQYF